These 20 T cell receptor beta chains originate from one sample sequenced in a study of control samples from healthy donors and cancer patients. TCRdb keeps only in-frame clones here, not all; method: immunoSEQ multiplex PCR. The sample records approximately 100,000 clones, about 89% being singletons. Sequencing was done on a sample of blood. These receptors came from a man aged 25-45 years in good health.

In its sample, this clone was seen once. The chain carries TRBV10-3 and TRBJ2-1; TRBD2 agrees at 7 bases. This CDR3 contains 12 residues. V trimming: 0 bases; J trimming: 12 bases; junction bases outside the gene matches: 2. Germline CDR1 and CDR2: ENHRY and SYGVKD. This CDR3 is CAISESTGGQFF. CDR3 sequence (DNA): TGTGCCATCAGTGAGTCTACGGGGGGGCAGTTCTTC.

This clone has only a few counts. At one boundary the junction diverges from the germline segment, which might be a read error. The rearrangement links TRBV19 to TRBJ1-3; the D is unclear. The CDR3 sequence is 17 residues long. Per the germline V gene, CDR1 is LNHDA and CDR2 is SQIVND (reference sequence). The CDR3 bases are TGTGCCAGCAGTAGGGCTGGCAGCCGGATGACGGGAAACACCATATATTTT. Protein: CASSRAGSRMTGNTIYF.

V usage is TRBV18 and J usage is TRBJ1-5; no definite D call. The V and J ends lost 2 bases and 0 bases respectively, with 8 bases between them. The CDR3 has 15 residues. In germline, CDR1 is KGHSH, CDR2 LQKENI. The CDR3 reads CASSPSGNSNQPQHF. The CDR3 DNA is TGTGCCAGCTCACCAAGTGGGAATAGCAATCAGCCCCAGCATTTT.

This chain joins TRBV28 and TRBJ2-7, with TRBD1 matching over 8 bases. The CDR3 covers 16 residues. Germline CDR1 and CDR2: MDHEN and SYDVKM. Trimming cost V 6 bases and J 0 bases; bases outside gene matches: 10. The DNA of the CDR3 is TGTGCCAGCAGCCTACCAGGGGGCATTAGCTCCTACGAGCAGTACTTC. This translates into CASSLPGGISSYEQYF.

This clone turned up a few times. V and J are TRBV6-6 and TRBJ2-7, with a weak D call TRBD1 (6 bases). Trimming shortened V by 8 bases and J by 1 base, and 9 bases separated the two germline ends. Germline CDR1 is MNHNY and CDR2 is SVGAGI (reference sequence). The CDR3 loop spans 12 amino acids. The CDR3 spells CASRDTSYEQYV. Here the CDR3 DNA reads TGTGCCAGCCGGGACACTTCCTACGAGCAGTACGTC.

This chain uses TRBV30 with TRBJ1-5; 8 bases fit TRBD1. CDR3 length: 16 amino acids. Per germline, CDR1 GTSNPN and CDR2 SVGIG (reference sequence). V lost 5 bases, J lost 2 bases, and 11 bases stayed unmatched. This CDR3 is CAWDTGGTPGNQPQHF. The CDR3 nucleotides read TGTGCCTGGGACACAGGGGGGACACCGGGCAATCAGCCCCAGCATTTT.

The rearrangement uses TRBV5-8 and TRBJ2-3, with a tentative D call TRBD1 (5 bases). The CDR3 length is 15 residues. CDR1 and CDR2 (germline): SGHTS, YDEGEE. V dropped 4 bases and J dropped 6 bases, with 18 bases sitting between them. The CDR3 protein is CASSRILGLSDTQYF. The CDR3 DNA sequence: TGTGCCAGCAGCAGGATCCTGGGGCTCTCCGATACGCAGTATTTT.

The chain couples TRBV6-5 to TRBJ1-1; 8 positions agree with TRBD1. CDR1 MNHEY and CDR2 SVGAGI come from the germline V gene. J was trimmed by 11 bases and V by 5 bases; bases with no gene match: 13. The CDR3 spans 14 residues. DNA for the CDR3: TGTGCCAGCAGTCCACCGGGACAGGTGTTTCGTGCTTTCTTT. Translated, it gives CASSPPGQVFRAFF.

The CDR3 DNA is TGTGCCACCAGTGATTTGCAACAGGGGAGAGGCAATCAGCCCCAGCATTTT. It encodes CATSDLQQGRGNQPQHF. The chain has TRBV24-1 and TRBJ1-5; 7 bases match TRBD1. With 0 bases clipped from V and 2 bases from J, the junction kept 6 bases outside the gene matches. Germline values: CDR1 KGHDR, CDR2 SFDVKD. The CDR3 is 17 residues long.

The chain recombines TRBV18 with TRBJ2-6; 9 positions match TRBD2. The CDR3 is made up of 20 amino acids. V dropped 3 bases and J dropped 1; count of bases not matched to a gene: 13. Per germline, CDR1 KGHSH and CDR2 LQKENI. CDR3: CASSPPRGGAPGSGANVLTF. CDR3 bases: TGTGCCAGCTCACCCCCGCGGGGGGGCGCCCCAGGGTCTGGGGCCAACGTCCTGACTTTC.

This clone occurred once. This chain joins TRBV7-9 and TRBJ2-3; a possible D gene is TRBD2 (5 bases). The CDR3 has 13 residues. V gave up 5 bases and J gave up 2 bases, with 8 bases separating them. Germline V gene lookup returns CDR1 SEHNR and CDR2 FQNEAQ (reference sequence). CDR3 sequence: CASSPDSTDTQYF. The CDR3 DNA is TGTGCCAGCAGCCCGGACTCCACAGATACGCAGTATTTT.

This clone was detected a few times. The rearrangement uses TRBV28 and TRBJ1-6, with D unclear. The CDR3 covers 14 residues. Germline V CDR1 and CDR2: MDHEN, SYDVKM. V shed 6 bases and J shed 0 bases, with 6 bases lying between them. CDR3 protein: CASRQSSYNSPLHF. CDR3 in DNA: TGTGCCAGCAGACAGAGCTCCTATAATTCACCCCTCCACTTT.

The chain links TRBV2 to TRBJ1-2, with a possible D match to TRBD1 (6 bases). The CDR3 length is 14 residues. Trimming cost V 5 bases and J 5 bases, with 15 bases left between them. Germline loops: CDR1 SNHLY, CDR2 FYNNEI. In DNA form, the CDR3 reads TGTGCCAGCAGTACCCTAGGGGGTTCGTATGGCTACACCTTC. Protein product: CASSTLGGSYGYTF.

V is TRBV3-1 (or the pseudogene TRBV3-2) and J is TRBJ2-7, with 11 bases fitting TRBD2. The CDR3 loop spans 18 amino acids. Per the germline V gene, CDR1 is LGHDT and CDR2 is YNNKEL (reference sequence). V shed 4 bases, J shed 0 bases, and the junction held 11 bases outside the gene matches. The CDR3 DNA is TGTGCCAGCAGCCCCGGGACTAGCGGAACGGGGAGCTCCTACGAGCAGTACTTC. This sequence encodes CASSPGTSGTGSSYEQYF.

The gene calls are TRBV29-1 and TRBJ2-2; 8 positions agree with TRBD1. V lost 6 bases and J lost 2; bases outside the gene matches: 8. Germline CDR1 and CDR2: SQVTM and ANQGSEA. The CDR3 loop spans 15 amino acids. DNA of the CDR3: TGCAGCGTCCACCGGGCAGGGGGCAACACCGGGGAGCTGTTTTTT. Translating it yields CSVHRAGGNTGELFF.

V gene TRBV5-8 combines with J gene TRBJ2-3, with D hard to call. This CDR3 spans 14 amino acids. Trimming cost V 5 bases and J 7 bases, with 17 bases left between them. Germline V gene lookup returns CDR1 SGHTS and CDR2 YDEGEE. CDR3 sequence (DNA): TGTGCCAGCAGTTCCCGGATTCCCCCTTATACGCAGTATTTT. Translating it yields CASSSRIPPYTQYF.

The J gene is TRBJ1-4, the V gene TRBV11-2, with D possibly matching TRBD1 (5 bases). The V end lost 4 bases, the J end lost 4 bases, and 16 bases lay between the germline ends. CDR3 length: 16 amino acids. Germline V gives CDR1 SGHAT, CDR2 FQNNGV. The chain's CDR3 is CASSSHYDRYNEKLFF. CDR3 nucleotides: TGTGCCAGCAGCTCCCACTATGACAGATATAATGAAAAACTGTTTTTT.

V usage is TRBV6-5 and J usage is TRBJ1-2, with a tentative D call TRBD1 (5 bases). With 5 bases removed from V and 8 bases from J, the gap between germline ends came to 18 bases. This CDR3 contains 14 residues. CDR1 is MNHEY, CDR2 SVGAGI, per germline. The CDR3 DNA reads TGTGCCAGCAGTCGTTACGGAGGGGTGAGGGGCTACACCTTC. Protein: CASSRYGGVRGYTF.

The chain links TRBV19 to TRBJ1-6; 9 bases fit TRBD1. CDR3 length equals 14 residues. The germline V gene has CDR1 LNHDA and CDR2 SQIVND (reference sequence). V shed 6 bases and J 8 bases; nucleotides not matched to a gene: 5. Here the CDR3 reads CASRRGTGHSPLHF. The CDR3 DNA follows: TGTGCCAGTAGGCGGGGGACAGGGCATTCACCCCTCCACTTT. The complete variable domain, with remaining parts taken from reference TRBV19 and TRBJ1-6, reads DGGITQSPKYLFRKEGQNVTLSCEQNLNHDAMYWYRQDPGQGLRLIYYSQIVNDFQKGDIAEGYSVSREKKESFPLTVTSAQKNPTAFYLCASRRGTGHSPLHFGNGTRLTVT.

The gene calls are TRBV28 and TRBJ2-2, with TRBD1 matching over 8 bases. The length of the CDR3 is 15 residues. CDR1 is MDHEN and CDR2 is SYDVKM in the germline V gene. V dropped 4 bases and J dropped 0; count of bases not matched to a gene: 1. CDR3 amino acids: CASSSTGANTGELFF. The CDR3 nucleotides read TGTGCCAGCAGTTCGACAGGGGCGAACACCGGGGAGCTGTTTTTT.